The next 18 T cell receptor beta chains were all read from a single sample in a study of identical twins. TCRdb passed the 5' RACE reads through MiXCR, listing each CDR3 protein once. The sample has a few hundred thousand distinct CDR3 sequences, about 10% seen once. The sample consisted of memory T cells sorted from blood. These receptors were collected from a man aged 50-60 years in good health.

DNA of the CDR3: TGTGCCAGCAGCAAGACACCGAAGGAGTCAGATACGCAGTATTTT. Translating it yields CASSKTPKESDTQYF. The rearrangement joins TRBV7-7 to TRBJ2-3; no clear D. V lost 5 bases to trimming and J lost 4 bases, with 16 bases between them. This CDR3 is 15 amino acids long. Germline CDR1 SSHAT, CDR2 FNYEAQ (reference sequence). The whole variable domain, remainder taken from reference TRBV7-7 and TRBJ2-3, is GAGVSQSPRYKVTKRGQDVTLRCDPISSHATLYWYQQALGQGPEFLTYFNYEAQPDKSGLPSDRFSAERPEGSISTLTIQRTEQRDSAMYRCASSKTPKESDTQYFGPGTRLTVL.

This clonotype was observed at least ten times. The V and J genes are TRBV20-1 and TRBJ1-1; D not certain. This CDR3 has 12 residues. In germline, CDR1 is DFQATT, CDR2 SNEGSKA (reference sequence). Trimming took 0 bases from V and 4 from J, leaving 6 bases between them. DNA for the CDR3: TGCAGTGCTAGAGATCCACCCACTGAAGCTTTCTTT. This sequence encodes CSARDPPTEAFF.

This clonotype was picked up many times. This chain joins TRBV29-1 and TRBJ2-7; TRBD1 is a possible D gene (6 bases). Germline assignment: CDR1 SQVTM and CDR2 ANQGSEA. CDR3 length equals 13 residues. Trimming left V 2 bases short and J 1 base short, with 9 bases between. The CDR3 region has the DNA TGCAGCGTTGAAAACCAGGGGTCCTACGAGCAGTACTTC. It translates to CSVENQGSYEQYF.

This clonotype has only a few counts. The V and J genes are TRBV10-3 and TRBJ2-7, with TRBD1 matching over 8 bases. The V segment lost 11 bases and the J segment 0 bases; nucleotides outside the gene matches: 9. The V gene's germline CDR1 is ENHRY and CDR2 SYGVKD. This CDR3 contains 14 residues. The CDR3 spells CASKTGVPSYEQYF. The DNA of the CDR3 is TGTGCCTCGAAGACAGGGGTCCCCTCCTACGAGCAGTACTTC.

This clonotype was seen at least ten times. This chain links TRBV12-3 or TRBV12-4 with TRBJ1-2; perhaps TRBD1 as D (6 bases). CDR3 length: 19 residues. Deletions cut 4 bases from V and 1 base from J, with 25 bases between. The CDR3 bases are TGTGCCAGCAGTTGGTCCAGGAGGGGGATTCCTCTTTATAACTATGGCTACACCTTC. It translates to CASSWSRRGIPLYNYGYTF.

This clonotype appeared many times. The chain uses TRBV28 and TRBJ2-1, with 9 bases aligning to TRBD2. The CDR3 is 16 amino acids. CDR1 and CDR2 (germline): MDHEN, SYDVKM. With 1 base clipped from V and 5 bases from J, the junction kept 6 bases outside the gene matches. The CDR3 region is CASSLLAGGPHNEQFF. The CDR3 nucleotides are TGTGCCAGCAGTTTATTGGCGGGAGGGCCCCACAATGAGCAGTTCTTC.

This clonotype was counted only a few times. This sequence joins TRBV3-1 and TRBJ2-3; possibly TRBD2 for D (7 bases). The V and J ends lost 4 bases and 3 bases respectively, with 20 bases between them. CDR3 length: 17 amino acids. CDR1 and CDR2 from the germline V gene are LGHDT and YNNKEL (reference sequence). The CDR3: CASSLDGQRGVTDTQYF. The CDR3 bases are TGTGCCAGCAGCCTCGACGGACAGCGGGGAGTTACAGATACGCAGTATTTT.

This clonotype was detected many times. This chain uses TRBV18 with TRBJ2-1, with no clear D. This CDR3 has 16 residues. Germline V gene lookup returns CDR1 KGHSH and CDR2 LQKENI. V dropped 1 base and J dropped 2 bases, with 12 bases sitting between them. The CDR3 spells CASSPLLVGTYNEQFF. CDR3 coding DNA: TGTGCCAGCTCACCACTCCTAGTAGGGACCTACAATGAGCAGTTCTTC.

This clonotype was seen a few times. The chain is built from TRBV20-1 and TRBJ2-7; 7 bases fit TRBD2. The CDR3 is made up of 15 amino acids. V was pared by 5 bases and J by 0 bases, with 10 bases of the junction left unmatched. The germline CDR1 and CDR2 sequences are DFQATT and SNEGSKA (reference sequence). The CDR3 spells CSARERRESSYEQYF. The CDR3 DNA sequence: TGCAGTGCTCGTGAGAGGCGGGAGAGCTCCTACGAGCAGTACTTC.

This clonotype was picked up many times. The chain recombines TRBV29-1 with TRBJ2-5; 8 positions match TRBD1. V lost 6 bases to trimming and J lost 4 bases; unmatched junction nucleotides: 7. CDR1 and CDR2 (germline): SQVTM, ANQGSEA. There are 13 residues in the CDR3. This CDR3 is CSVTWTGRETQYF. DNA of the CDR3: TGCAGCGTGACTTGGACAGGGAGAGAGACCCAGTACTTC.

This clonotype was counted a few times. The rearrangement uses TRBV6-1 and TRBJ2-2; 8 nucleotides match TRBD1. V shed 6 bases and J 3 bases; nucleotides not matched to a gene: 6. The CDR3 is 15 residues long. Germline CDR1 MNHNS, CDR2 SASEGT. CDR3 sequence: CASSPQGAYTGELFF. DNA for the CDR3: TGTGCCAGCAGCCCCCAGGGGGCATACACCGGGGAGCTGTTTTTT.

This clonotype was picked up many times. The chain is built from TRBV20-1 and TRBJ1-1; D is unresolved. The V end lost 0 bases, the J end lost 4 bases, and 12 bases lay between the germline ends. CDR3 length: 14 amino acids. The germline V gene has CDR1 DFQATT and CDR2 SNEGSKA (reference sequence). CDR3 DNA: TGCAGTGCTAGAGATACGACTGTGAGCACTGAAGCTTTCTTT. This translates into CSARDTTVSTEAFF.

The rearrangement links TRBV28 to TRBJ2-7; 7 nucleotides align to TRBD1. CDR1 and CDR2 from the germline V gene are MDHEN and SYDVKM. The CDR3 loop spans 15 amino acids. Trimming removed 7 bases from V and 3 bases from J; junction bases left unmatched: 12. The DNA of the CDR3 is TGTGCCAGCACCCTGACATCTCCAGGGGGCTACGAGCAGTACTTC. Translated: CASTLTSPGGYEQYF.

The CDR3 loop reads CASGTGAGEQYF. DNA of the CDR3: TGTGCCAGTGGGACAGGGGCTGGCGAGCAGTACTTC. The rearrangement joins TRBV3-1 to TRBJ2-7; 10 nucleotides agree with TRBD1. This CDR3 region has 12 residues. Germline CDR1 LGHDT, CDR2 YNNKEL (reference sequence). With 9 bases clipped from V and 6 bases from J, the junction kept 5 bases outside the gene matches.

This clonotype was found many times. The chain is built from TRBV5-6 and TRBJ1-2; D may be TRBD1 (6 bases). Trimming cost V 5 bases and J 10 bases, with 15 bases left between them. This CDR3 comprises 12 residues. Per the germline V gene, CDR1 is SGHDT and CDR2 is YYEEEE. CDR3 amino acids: CASSRDRRDYTF. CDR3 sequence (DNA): TGTGCCAGCAGTCGAGACAGGCGGGACTACACCTTC.

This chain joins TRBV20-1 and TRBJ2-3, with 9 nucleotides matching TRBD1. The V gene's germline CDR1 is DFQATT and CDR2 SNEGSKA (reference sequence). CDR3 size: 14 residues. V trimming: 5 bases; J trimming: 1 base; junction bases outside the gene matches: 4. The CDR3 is CSADRGGGTDTQYF. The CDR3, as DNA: TGCAGTGCTGACAGGGGGGGAGGCACAGATACGCAGTATTTT.

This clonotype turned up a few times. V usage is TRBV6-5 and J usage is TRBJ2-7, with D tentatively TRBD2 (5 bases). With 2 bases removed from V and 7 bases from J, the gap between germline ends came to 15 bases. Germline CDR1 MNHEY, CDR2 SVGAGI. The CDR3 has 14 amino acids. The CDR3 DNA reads TGTGCCAGCAGTTACACCAGTGCACAGCGGGAGCAGTACTTC. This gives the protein CASSYTSAQREQYF.

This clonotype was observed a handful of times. This CDR3 is CASSFDFEGEQYF. The DNA for the CDR3 is TGTGCCAGCAGCTTTGACTTCGAAGGCGAGCAGTACTTC. J is TRBJ2-7 and V is TRBV7-3; D remains unclear. The CDR3 loop spans 13 amino acids. Trimming removed 3 bases at V and 6 bases at J, with 12 bases between. Germline-derived CDR1 and CDR2 are SGHTA and FQGTGA.